These 7 T cell receptor beta chains were all obtained from the same sample, sequenced in a study of PD-1 blockade in classical Hodgkin lymphoma. In every patient, relapse followed autologous stem cell transplantation, while exposure to brentuximab vedotin differed. This table comes from immunoSEQ multiplex PCR, and its TCRdb copy is limited to in-frame clones, with some not included. Of 25,000 to 35,000 clones in the sample, 60% to 85% were seen once. The sample here was peripheral blood mononuclear cells (PBMCs), taken before the second cycle of nivolumab. Receptor source: a human donor with classical Hodgkin lymphoma.

In this sample, this clone is medium-sized. J is TRBJ2-3 and V is TRBV19, with 7 nucleotides matching TRBD2. Unmatched junction bases numbered 8, after V lost 3 bases and J lost 2 bases. The CDR3 has 16 amino acids. Germline CDR1 and CDR2: LNHDA and SQIVND (reference sequence). CDR3 in DNA: TGTGCCAGTAGTATTCTCTCGGCGGGAGACACAGATACGCAGTATTTT. Translation gives CASSILSAGDTDTQYF.

The chain carries TRBV10-3 and TRBJ2-3, with TRBD2 matching 11 bases. The junction had 6 bases not matched to a gene; V was cut back by 1 base and J by 3 bases. This CDR3 has 17 residues. Germline-derived CDR1 and CDR2 are ENHRY and SYGVKD. The CDR3 reads CAISELTSGVETDTQYF. CDR3 nucleotides: TGTGCCATCAGTGAGTTGACTAGCGGGGTGGAGACAGATACGCAGTATTTT.

As to this clone: Its ends do not fully match the called genes, so a read error is possible. The identical CDR3 is also encoded by other nucleotide sequences in the sample. The V call is TRBV13, the J call TRBJ2-7; D uncertain. The CDR3 has 13 amino acids. Germline V lookup: CDR1 PRHDT, CDR2 FYEKMQ (reference sequence). In DNA form, the CDR3 reads TGTGCCAGCAGCTCCGGCCGCACCTACGAGCAGTACTTT. Amino acid sequence: CASSSGRTYEQYF.

The V call is TRBV5-8, the J call TRBJ1-2; tentative D call: TRBD1 (6 bases). The CDR3 length is 19 residues. The V end was cut by 6 bases, the J end by 2 bases, with 29 bases between. In germline, CDR1 is SGHTS, CDR2 YDEGEE. DNA for the CDR3: TGTGCCAGCATGGGGATAACTGAAACGGGACAAAAAATCAACTATGGCTACACCTTC. Its protein is CASMGITETGQKINYGYTF.

V and J are TRBV27 and TRBJ1-6; D ambiguous. V was cut by 3 bases and J by 5 bases, with 8 bases left in between. CDR3 length: 14 residues. CDR1 and CDR2 from the germline V gene are MNHEY and SMNVEV (reference sequence). CDR3 region: CASSLPSDNSPLHF. The CDR3 nucleotides are TGTGCCAGCAGTTTGCCTTCGGATAATTCACCCCTCCACTTT.

This clone counts as medium-sized (0.01 to 0.1%). The chain joins TRBV27 to TRBJ1-6; 7 bases align to TRBD1. The J segment lost 6 bases and the V segment lost 4 bases, leaving 3 bases of the junction unmatched. Germline V gene sequence: CDR1 MNHEY, CDR2 SMNVEV (reference sequence). This CDR3 has 14 residues. The CDR3 nucleotides are TGTGCCAGCAGTTGGGGACAGTTTAATTCACCCCTCCACTTT. This gives the protein CASSWGQFNSPLHF.

The chain carries TRBV27 and TRBJ2-7, with D tentatively TRBD1 (6 bases). V was clipped by 2 bases and J by 1 base, with 15 bases between them. Germline lookup yields CDR1 MNHEY and CDR2 SMNVEV (reference sequence). The CDR3 totals 16 residues. The DNA of the CDR3 is TGTGCCAGCAGTTTAGCAGGGGACGCTCGATCCTACGAGCAGTACTTC. Translation gives CASSLAGDARSYEQYF.